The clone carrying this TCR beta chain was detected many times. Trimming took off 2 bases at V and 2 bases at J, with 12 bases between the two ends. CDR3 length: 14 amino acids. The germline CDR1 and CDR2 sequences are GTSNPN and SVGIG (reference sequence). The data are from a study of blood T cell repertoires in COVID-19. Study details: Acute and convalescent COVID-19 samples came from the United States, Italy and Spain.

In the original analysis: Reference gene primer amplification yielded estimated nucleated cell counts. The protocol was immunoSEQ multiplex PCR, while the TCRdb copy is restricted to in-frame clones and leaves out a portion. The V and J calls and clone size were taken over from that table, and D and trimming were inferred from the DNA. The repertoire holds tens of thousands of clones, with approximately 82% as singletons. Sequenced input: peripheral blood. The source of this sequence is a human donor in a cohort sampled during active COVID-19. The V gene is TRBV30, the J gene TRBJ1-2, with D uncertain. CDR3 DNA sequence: TGTGCCTGGAGTCCAGGCTATAAAAACTATGGCTACACCTTC. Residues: CAWSPGYKNYGYTF.